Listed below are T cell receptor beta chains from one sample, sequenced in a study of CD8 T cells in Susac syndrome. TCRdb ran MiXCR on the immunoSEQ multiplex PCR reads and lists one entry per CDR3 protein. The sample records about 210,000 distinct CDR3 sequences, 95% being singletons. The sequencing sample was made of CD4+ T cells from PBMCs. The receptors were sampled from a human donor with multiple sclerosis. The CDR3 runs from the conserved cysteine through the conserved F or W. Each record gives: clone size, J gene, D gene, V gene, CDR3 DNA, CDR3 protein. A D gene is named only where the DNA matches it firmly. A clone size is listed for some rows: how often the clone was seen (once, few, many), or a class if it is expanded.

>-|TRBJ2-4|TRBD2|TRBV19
TGTGCCAGTACCGCACGGACTAGCGGGAGGGACATTCAGTACTTC
CASTARTSGRDIQYF
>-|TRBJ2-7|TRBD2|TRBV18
TGTGCCAGCTCACCGACGCGGGAGTCTGGGCAGTACTTC
CASSPTRESGQYF
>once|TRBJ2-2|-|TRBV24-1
TGTGCCACCAGTGATACCAGAAGGGCCGGGGAGCTGTTTTTT
CATSDTRRAGELFF
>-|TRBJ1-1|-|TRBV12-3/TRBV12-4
TGTGCCAGCAGCCTCAGGGAGGGGGGTGAAGCTTTCTTT
CASSLREGGEAFF
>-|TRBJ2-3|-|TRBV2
TGTGCCAGCACTTACTACACAGATACGCAGTATTTT
CASTYYTDTQYF
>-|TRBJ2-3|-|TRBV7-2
TGTGCCAGCAGCCCCCCCTCTGGTACGCAGTATTTT
CASSPPSGTQYF
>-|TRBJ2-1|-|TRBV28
TGTGCCAGCAGTCTTCTAACCGGGACACTGTTAATCAATGAGCAGTTCTTC
CASSLLTGTLLINEQFF
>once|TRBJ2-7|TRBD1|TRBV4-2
TGTGCCAGCAGCCTACGGCGAGGGGGGGGACAGGGGTCCTACGAGCAGTACTTC
CASSLRRGGGQGSYEQYF
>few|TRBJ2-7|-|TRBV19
TGTGCCAGTAGTGCGGCAGGCTACGAGCAGTACTTC
CASSAAGYEQYF
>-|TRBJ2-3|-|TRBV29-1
TGCAGCGTTCTGGTGACAGATACGCAGTATTTT
CSVLVTDTQYF
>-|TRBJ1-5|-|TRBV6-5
TGTGCCAGCAGTTACTCGACCGGTCAGCCCCAGCATTTT
CASSYSTGQPQHF
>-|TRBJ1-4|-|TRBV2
TGTGCCAGCAGTGTTCGCACGGCTAATGAAAAACTGTTTTTT
CASSVRTANEKLFF
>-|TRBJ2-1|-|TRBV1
TGCACCAGCAGCCAAGATGGGAGAACTGAGCAGTTCTTC
CTSSQDGRTEQFF
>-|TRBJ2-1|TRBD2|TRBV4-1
TGCGCCAGCAGCCAAGTTCCCAGCGGGGGGTACAATGAGCAGTTCTTC
CASSQVPSGGYNEQFF
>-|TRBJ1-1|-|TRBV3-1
TGTGCCAGCAGCCAAGGCCAGTACACTGAAGCTTTCTTT
CASSQGQYTEAFF
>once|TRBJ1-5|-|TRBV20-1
TGCAGTGCTAGAAACCCGGCCACGGACGGTCAGCCCCAGCATTTT
CSARNPATDGQPQHF
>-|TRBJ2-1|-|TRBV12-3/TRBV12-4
TGTGCCAGCAGTTACAGGTGGCTTAATGAGCAGTTCTTC
CASSYRWLNEQFF
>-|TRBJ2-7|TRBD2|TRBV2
TGTGCCAGGAGTAGCGGGAGCGGATACGAGCAGTACTTC
CARSSGSGYEQYF
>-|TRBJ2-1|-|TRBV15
TGTGCCACCAGCAGAGATTTAGGGGGGGAGCAGTTCTTC
CATSRDLGGEQFF
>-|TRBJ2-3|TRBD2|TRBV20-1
TGCAGTGCCCAAGCGGGGGTGAGCACAGATACGCAGTATTTT
CSAQAGVSTDTQYF
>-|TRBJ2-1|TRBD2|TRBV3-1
TGTGCCAGCAGCCTGAGCGGGAGAGTAGGTGAGCAGTTCTTC
CASSLSGRVGEQFF
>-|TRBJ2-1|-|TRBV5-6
TGTGCCAGCAGCTTGTATAAGGTCTATGAGCAGTTCTTC
CASSLYKVYEQFF
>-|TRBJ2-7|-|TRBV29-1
TGCAGCGCGAGTCCGGGCCCCTACGAGCAGTACTTC
CSASPGPYEQYF
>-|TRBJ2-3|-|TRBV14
TGTGCCAGCAGCCAACCTGGAGATACGCAGTATTTT
CASSQPGDTQYF
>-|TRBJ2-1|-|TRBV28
TGTGCCTGCTCTGCGGCGGATGAGCAGTTCTTC
CACSAADEQFF
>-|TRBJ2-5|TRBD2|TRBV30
TGTGCCTCCCGACTAGCGGGAGGGCAAGAGACCCAGTACTTC
CASRLAGGQETQYF
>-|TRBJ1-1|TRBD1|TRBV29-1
TGCAGCGTTGGACAGGGTCAAACTGAAGCTTTCTTT
CSVGQGQTEAFF
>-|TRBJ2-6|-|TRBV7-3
TGTGCCAGCGGACGCCAACGCTCTGGGGCCAACGTCCTGACTTTC
CASGRQRSGANVLTF
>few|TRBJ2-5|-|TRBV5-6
TGTGCCAGCAGCGTTAAAGAGACCCAGTACTTC
CASSVKETQYF
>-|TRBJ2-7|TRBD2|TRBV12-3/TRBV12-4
TGTGCCAGCAGTTACGGGAGGTGGGGAGAGCAGTACTTC
CASSYGRWGEQYF
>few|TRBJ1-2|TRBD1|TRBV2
TGTGCCAGCAGCCGGGACAGTAACTATGGCTACACCTTC
CASSRDSNYGYTF